The clone carrying this TCR beta chain was seen more than once but under ten times. This sample was included in a study of CD4 and CD8 cells across lung adenocarcinoma regions. TCRdb re-called the PCR reads with MiXCR, one entry per CDR3 protein. The table shows some 25,000 distinct CDR3 sequences, with around 50% occurring only once. CDR1 MNHNS and CDR2 SASEGT come from the germline V gene. The V gene lost 3 bases and the J gene lost 4 bases, with 15 bases spanning the gap. This CDR3 is 15 amino acids long. This sequence joins TRBV6-1 and TRBJ1-2; perhaps TRBD1 as D (5 bases). Sequenced: CD8+ T cells from the center of a lung tumor. This sequence was found in a male donor with lung adenocarcinoma. The CD4 and CD8 labels of this study may be unreliable. CDR3 coding DNA: TGTGCCAGCAGTGATTTTACCGGCAGGGCCTATGGCTACACCTTC. Protein product: CASSDFTGRAYGYTF.